The rows below give T cell receptor beta chains drawn from one sample of a study of T-cell reconstitution after alpha-beta-depleted transplantation in children. TCRdb used MiXCR to reprocess the PCR reads, holding one entry per CDR3 protein. The data contain approximately 630,000 distinct CDR3 sequences, around 12% of them seen just once; the ten biggest clones take up 0.75% to 0.85%. Sequencing was performed on PBMCs, taken before TCRalphabeta/CD19-depleted stem cell transplant. The receptors come from a girl aged 2 to 10 with congenital amegakaryocytic thrombocytopenia, due to receive a stem cell transplant. Both conserved end residues are trimmed from each CDR3. The size of a clone is reported for some rows only, either as once, few or many, or as a class for expanded clones.

clone size	V gene	J gene	CDR3 protein
many	TRBV6-1	TRBJ2-3	ASNSGTELTDTQY
many	TRBV27	TRBJ2-3	ASTNLPSTDTQY
few	TRBV5-1	TRBJ2-3	ASSPGGAPTDTQY
many	TRBV5-1	TRBJ2-4	ASSLVSRVAKNIQY
many	TRBV20-1	TRBJ1-1	SARDPATPEAF
many	TRBV6-1	TRBJ1-2	ASSDLGQGAIGYT
NA	TRBV12-3/TRBV12-4	TRBJ2-2	ASSLNPFPLAGQTGELF
many	TRBV29-1	TRBJ2-3	SVQGRQSDTQY
NA	TRBV12-3/TRBV12-4	TRBJ2-1	ASSLTYSGAQF
many	TRBV29-1	TRBJ1-1	SAYRVRTEAF
many	TRBV6-2/TRBV6-3	TRBJ2-1	ASSTTTYNEQF
many	TRBV4-1	TRBJ1-2	ASSQAGGAYGYT
NA	TRBV29-1	TRBJ2-7	SVAPRVHYEQY
NA	TRBV7-7	TRBJ2-2	ASSTASVPSAGELF
few	TRBV7-9	TRBJ2-7	ASRETGTSDYEQY
NA	TRBV4-1	TRBJ2-1	ASSQERSAGRSSYNEQF
NA	TRBV30	TRBJ2-7	AWSVLGPTYEQY